The 32 T cell receptor beta chains presented below share a single source sample, sequenced in a study of siplizumab effects on memory and regulatory T cells. Libraries were prepared by immunoSEQ multiplex PCR; TCRdb keeps only in-frame clonotypes and omits some of them. The sample carries tens of thousands of clones, 80% to 95% recorded once. Sequenced: CD8+ T cells sorted from blood. The receptors shown here come from a human donor in good health.

V is TRBV6-1 and J is TRBJ2-1; no reliable D call. Per germline, CDR1 MNHNS and CDR2 SASEGT. This CDR3 spans 13 amino acids. The V gene lost 8 bases and the J gene lost 0 bases, with 8 bases spanning the gap. In DNA form, the CDR3 reads TGTGCCAGCCAGTCGAGCTCCTACAATGAGCAGTTCTTC. It is translated as CASQSSSYNEQFF.

CDR3 amino acids: CASSVGRLGELFF. The CDR3 DNA reads as TGTGCCAGCAGCGTAGGACGGCTCGGGGAGCTGTTTTTT. This chain joins TRBV5-6 and TRBJ2-2, with unresolved D. Germline CDR1 and CDR2: SGHDT and YYEEEE. V lost 4 bases to trimming and J lost 7 bases, with 11 bases between them. This CDR3 comprises 13 residues.

The chain couples TRBV4-1 to TRBJ2-5; D possibly corresponds to TRBD2 (6 bases). The CDR3 runs 15 residues. V was trimmed by 0 bases and J by 7 bases, leaving 15 bases between them. Germline V gene sequence: CDR1 MGHRA, CDR2 YSYEKL. DNA for the CDR3: TGCGCCAGCAGCCAAGATCCCGCCAACGGGGGGACCCAGTACTTC. The encoded protein is CASSQDPANGGTQYF.

V gene TRBV11-2 combines with J gene TRBJ2-7; the D gene is possibly TRBD2 (5 bases). CDR1 is SGHAT, CDR2 FQNNGV, per germline. V lost 1 base and J 0 bases, leaving 19 bases between the germline ends. This CDR3 is 18 amino acids long. The CDR3 DNA follows: TGTGCCAGCAGCTTAGTGCCCGAGGGAGCGCCCAGCTCCTACGAGCAGTACTTC. It codes for CASSLVPEGAPSSYEQYF.

Here the CDR3 reads CASSWREGQGVQPQHF. The CDR3 DNA is TGCGCCAGCAGCTGGCGGGAGGGACAGGGTGTACAGCCCCAGCATTTT. The chain carries TRBV4-1 and TRBJ1-5; 9 positions match TRBD1. The trim removed 5 bases at V and 7 bases at J, leaving 12 bases unmatched. The CDR3 is 16 amino acids. Germline V gene lookup returns CDR1 MGHRA and CDR2 YSYEKL.

This chain uses TRBV6-1 with TRBJ1-2, with 10 bases identical to TRBD1. V lost 1 base and J lost 4; bases outside the gene matches: 3. The germline CDR1 and CDR2 sequences are MNHNS and SASEGT. This CDR3 is built from 15 residues. The CDR3 spells CASSEGQGASYGYTF. The CDR3 DNA reads TGTGCCAGCAGTGAAGGACAGGGGGCTAGCTATGGCTACACCTTC.

The V and J genes are TRBV11-3 and TRBJ2-7; tentative D call: TRBD1 (6 bases). CDR3 length: 15 amino acids. CDR1 and CDR2 (germline): SGHNT, YENEEA. V dropped 3 bases and J dropped 1 base, with 13 bases sitting between them. The CDR3 DNA reads as TGTGCCAGCAGCTTGTGGGGCAGGGGATCCTACGAGCAGTACTTC. Encoded protein: CASSLWGRGSYEQYF.

The chain combines TRBV7-9 with TRBJ2-2; D is possibly TRBD1 (6 bases). The CDR3 has 15 residues. V lost 5 bases, J lost 3 bases, and 13 bases lay in between. Germline V gene lookup returns CDR1 SEHNR and CDR2 FQNEAQ (reference sequence). This CDR3 reads CASSPDSRDTGELFF. CDR3 DNA: TGTGCCAGCAGCCCGGACAGCAGAGACACCGGGGAGCTGTTTTTT.

CDR3 in amino acids: CASSPRTSGRYEQYF. The CDR3 nucleotides read TGTGCCAGCAGTCCCAGGACTAGCGGGCGATACGAGCAGTACTTC. The chain links TRBV27 to TRBJ2-7, with 11 bases lining up with TRBD2. CDR1 is MNHEY, CDR2 SMNVEV, per germline (reference sequence). The V segment lost 5 bases and the J segment 4 bases; nucleotides outside the gene matches: 7. CDR3 length: 15 residues.

The chain uses TRBV6-1 and TRBJ2-7; D may be TRBD2 (5 bases). Germline-derived CDR1 and CDR2 are MNHNS and SASEGT. The germline V and J ends were trimmed by 2 bases and 2 bases, with 13 bases remaining between them. The CDR3 extends over 15 amino acids. Written as DNA, the CDR3 is TGTGCCAGCAGTGAATTTCGGGGTACGGCCTACGAGCAGTACTTC. Translation gives CASSEFRGTAYEQYF.

J is TRBJ1-3 and V is TRBV9; possible D gene TRBD1, 6 bases. Germline V gene lookup returns CDR1 SGDLS and CDR2 YYNGEE. The length of the CDR3 is 15 residues. V lost 4 bases, J lost 4 bases, and 15 bases lay in between. The CDR3 DNA follows: TGTGCCAGCAGCCCCAGTTGGGGGCGCGGAAACACCATATATTTT. Protein: CASSPSWGRGNTIYF.

The V and J genes are TRBV7-9 and TRBJ2-6, with D tentatively TRBD1 or TRBD2 (5 bases each). This CDR3 is built from 16 residues. Germline V CDR1 and CDR2: SEHNR, FQNEAQ (reference sequence). V was clipped by 1 base and J by 4 bases, with 11 bases between them. In nucleotides, the CDR3 is TGTGCCAGCAGCTTAGTCCCGGGGCCCGGGGCCAACGTCCTGACTTTC. The encoded protein is CASSLVPGPGANVLTF. Looking up the rest from reference TRBV7-9 and TRBJ2-6 gives the full variable domain: DTGVSQNPRHKITKRGQNVTFRCDPISEHNRLYWYRQTLGQGPEFLTYFQNEAQLEKSRLLSDRFSAERPKGSFSTLEIQRTEQGDSAMYLCASSLVPGPGANVLTFGAGSRLTVL.

The V call is TRBV13, the J call TRBJ1-1; D gene unclear. Looked up from germline, CDR1 is PRHDT and CDR2 is FYEKMQ (reference sequence). The CDR3 is 11 residues long. Trimming cost V 5 bases and J 1 base, with 2 bases left between them. The CDR3 DNA reads as TGTGCCAGCAGCGCGAACACTGAAGCTTTCTTT. It codes for CASSANTEAFF.

The chain has TRBV7-9 and TRBJ1-4; D not certain. V was clipped by 1 base and J by 0 bases, with 9 bases between them. There are 16 residues in the CDR3. CDR1 is SEHNR and CDR2 is FQNEAQ in the germline V gene (reference sequence). CDR3 residues: CASSLGQAATNEKLFF. As DNA, the CDR3 is TGTGCCAGCAGCTTAGGGCAGGCTGCAACTAATGAAAAACTGTTTTTT.

This clone has a single count. V gene TRBV6-5 combines with J gene TRBJ1-6; the D is unclear. The CDR3 length is 14 residues. CDR1 and CDR2 from the germline V gene are MNHEY and SVGAGI. Trimming pared 2 bases from V and 7 bases from J, leaving 9 bases between. The CDR3 loop is CASSYEQLNSPLHF. For the CDR3, the DNA is TGTGCCAGCAGTTACGAACAGCTAAATTCACCCCTCCACTTT.

V gene TRBV5-6 combines with J gene TRBJ2-1; D possibly corresponds to TRBD1 (6 bases). V dropped 1 base and J dropped 9 bases, with 11 bases sitting between them. From germline, CDR1 is SGHDT and CDR2 YYEEEE. The CDR3 spans 13 residues. DNA for the CDR3: TGTGCCAGCAGCTTGTCCGGGACAATTGAGCAGTTCTTC. Encoded protein: CASSLSGTIEQFF.

This chain joins TRBV7-8 and TRBJ2-5, with 8 bases lining up with TRBD2. The CDR3 extends over 16 amino acids. CDR1 SGHVS and CDR2 FQNEAQ come from the germline V gene. After removal of 1 base from V and 1 base from J, the junction contained 5 bases not matched to a gene. The CDR3, as DNA: TGTGCCAGCAGCTTAGGGTCGGGAGGGGTCCAAGAGACCCAGTACTTC. Amino acid sequence: CASSLGSGGVQETQYF.

Notes on this clone: The same CDR3 arises from other DNA sequences in this sample as well. The gene calls are TRBV13 and TRBJ1-1, with D uncertain. V shed 1 base and J shed 1 base, with 4 bases lying between them. This CDR3 is built from 13 residues. CDR1 is PRHDT, CDR2 FYEKMQ, per germline (reference sequence). CDR3 DNA: TGTGCCAGCAGCTTAGAGGGGAACACTGAAGCTTTCTTT. Its translation: CASSLEGNTEAFF.

The rearrangement joins TRBV7-6 to TRBJ2-5; a possible D gene is TRBD2 (6 bases). Deletions cut 1 base from V and 5 bases from J, with 8 bases between. This CDR3 is 13 amino acids long. Per the germline V gene, CDR1 is SGHVS and CDR2 is FNYEAQ. CDR3 amino acids: CASSLEAGETQYF. The CDR3 DNA is TGTGCCAGCAGCTTAGAGGCGGGGGAGACCCAGTACTTC.

The V call is TRBV5-1, the J call TRBJ2-7; 10 nucleotides align to TRBD2. Unmatched junction bases numbered 11, after V lost 6 bases and J lost 5 bases. From germline, CDR1 is SGHRS and CDR2 YFSETQ. This CDR3 region has 15 residues. The CDR3 here is CASMASGSWDHEQYF. The CDR3 nucleotides read TGCGCCAGCATGGCTAGCGGGAGTTGGGACCACGAGCAGTACTTC.

The rearrangement links TRBV7-8 to TRBJ2-5, with 8 bases aligning to TRBD1. Trimming removed 4 bases from V and 4 bases from J; junction bases left unmatched: 8. The CDR3 spans 15 residues. CDR1 is SGHVS, CDR2 FQNEAQ, per germline. The CDR3 region has the DNA TGTGCCAGCAGCTCGACAGGGGTGGGCGGAGAGACCCAGTACTTC. This encodes CASSSTGVGGETQYF.

This clone has a single count. The chain joins TRBV4-1 to TRBJ2-7; 11 bases align to TRBD1. The germline V gene has CDR1 MGHRA and CDR2 YSYEKL. The CDR3 length is 14 residues. Trimming took 3 bases from V and 5 from J; bases not matched to a gene: 3. The CDR3 spells CASSQGQGVDEQYF. CDR3 nucleotides: TGCGCCAGCAGCCAGGGACAGGGGGTCGACGAGCAGTACTTC.

The CDR3 DNA is TGTGCCAGCAGCCTACGCCCAGCTAAAGGGGCAGATACGCAGTATTTT. Its translation: CASSLRPAKGADTQYF. The chain links TRBV7-3 to TRBJ2-3, with D perhaps matching TRBD1 (5 bases). Germline lookup yields CDR1 SGHTA and CDR2 FQGTGA. The V end was cut by 5 bases, the J end by 4 bases, with 19 bases between. The CDR3 covers 16 residues.

The chain couples TRBV5-1 to TRBJ1-4; a weak D match, TRBD1 (5 bases). Germline CDR1 is SGHRS and CDR2 is YFSETQ. V was shortened by 4 bases and J by 6 bases, with 13 bases between the two germline ends. There are 14 residues in the CDR3. The CDR3 DNA reads as TGCGCCAGCAGCCCTACCGCGGGGGATGAAAAACTGTTTTTT. Residues: CASSPTAGDEKLFF.

The V call is TRBV5-1, the J call TRBJ1-1; D not certain. Per the germline V gene, CDR1 is SGHRS and CDR2 is YFSETQ. Trimming stripped 0 bases from V and 1 base from J, with 4 bases between. This CDR3 spans 13 amino acids. The CDR3: CASSLVPNTEAFF. The DNA of the CDR3 is TGCGCCAGCAGCTTGGTACCGAACACTGAAGCTTTCTTT.

The chain employs TRBV7-3 and TRBJ2-1; D is perhaps TRBD1 (6 bases). Looked up from germline, CDR1 is SGHTA and CDR2 is FQGTGA. V shed 2 bases and J shed 7 bases, with 12 bases lying between them. The CDR3 contains 14 residues. CDR3 DNA sequence: TGTGCCAGCAGCTTAGAGACAGGTGTGAATGAGCAGTTCTTC. This translates into CASSLETGVNEQFF.

The V gene is TRBV10-3, the J gene TRBJ2-1, with D hard to call. Trimming pared 4 bases from V and 6 bases from J, leaving 10 bases between. There are 13 residues in the CDR3. Per the germline V gene, CDR1 is ENHRY and CDR2 is SYGVKD. The CDR3 protein is CAISGALRNEQFF. The CDR3 bases are TGTGCCATCAGTGGAGCTTTGCGCAATGAGCAGTTCTTC.

V is TRBV11-2 and J is TRBJ2-3, with 10 nucleotides matching TRBD2. Trimming removed 5 bases from V and 2 bases from J; junction bases left unmatched: 10. The CDR3 runs 17 residues. Looked up from germline, CDR1 is SGHAT and CDR2 is FQNNGV. The CDR3 sequence is CASSPAFSGGITDTQYF. CDR3 nucleotide sequence: TGTGCCAGCAGCCCGGCCTTTAGCGGGGGGATCACAGATACGCAGTATTTT. Filled out from reference TRBV11-2 and TRBJ2-3, the complete variable domain reads EAGVAQSPRYKIIEKRQSVAFWCNPISGHATLYWYQQILGQGPKLLIQFQNNGVVDDSQLPKDRFSAERLKGVDSTLKIQPAKLEDSAVYLCASSPAFSGGITDTQYFGPGTRLTVL.

This clone was recorded only once. The chain is built from TRBV7-9 and TRBJ2-3; 7 nucleotides match TRBD2. This CDR3 region has 15 residues. The V gene end was trimmed by 2 bases and the J gene end by 4 bases; junction bases not matched to a gene: 6. Germline CDR1 reads SEHNR; CDR2 reads FQNEAQ (reference sequence). The CDR3 nucleotides are TGTGCCAGCAGCTTAACGGGGGAGGGCCCAGATACGCAGTATTTT. It is translated as CASSLTGEGPDTQYF.

The genes are TRBV5-1 and TRBJ2-1; perhaps TRBD2 as D (6 bases). Germline values: CDR1 SGHRS, CDR2 YFSETQ. The V and J ends lost 0 bases and 2 bases respectively, with 15 bases between them. The CDR3 runs to 17 residues. The CDR3 region is CASSLVASSAAYNEQFF. CDR3 nucleotides: TGCGCCAGCAGCTTGGTGGCTTCTAGCGCCGCCTACAATGAGCAGTTCTTC.

This sequence joins TRBV19 and TRBJ2-1; 8 bases are a match to TRBD1. Germline-derived CDR1 and CDR2 are LNHDA and SQIVND (reference sequence). J lost 3 bases, V lost 6 bases, and 7 bases had no gene match. This CDR3 spans 15 amino acids. CDR3 protein: CASSKGQVVYNEQFF. The CDR3 bases are TGTGCCAGTAGCAAGGGACAGGTAGTCTACAATGAGCAGTTCTTC.

This chain connects TRBV11-3 to TRBJ2-1, with 7 bases aligning to TRBD1. Germline-derived CDR1 and CDR2 are SGHNT and YENEEA. This CDR3 has 13 amino acids. V gave up 3 bases and J gave up 6 bases; unmatched junction bases: 2. CDR3 protein: CASSFAGGNEQFF. The CDR3 coding sequence is TGTGCCAGCAGCTTCGCAGGGGGCAATGAGCAGTTCTTC.